The entry below describes one TCR beta chain. Its specificity is unknown. The sample is drawn from a study of T cells after yellow fever vaccination. Study-wide results and caveats: Reappearing after the booster were most of the clones from primary vaccination (roughly 96% CD4, 88% CD8).

Germline V lookup: CDR1 KGHDR, CDR2 SFDVKD. This CDR3 comprises 15 residues. V trimming: 4 bases; J trimming: 5 bases; junction bases outside the gene matches: 7. From the 5' RACE reads, TCRdb called clonotypes with MiXCR, one entry per CDR3 protein. Among about 360,000 distinct CDR3 sequences listed, 6% to 8% were seen once. The chain carries TRBV24-1 and TRBJ2-1; 7 bases fit TRBD2. The sequencing here drew on PBMCs, taken 5 days after the yellow fever booster vaccination. This clonotype was obtained from a man aged 25-45 years who received the YFV17D yellow fever vaccine. The DNA for the CDR3 is TGTGCCACCAGTGACGCCACTAGCGCAGACAATGAGCAGTTCTTC. Translated: CATSDATSADNEQFF.